These T cell receptor beta chains were read from a single sample in a study of cytomegalovirus exposure and HLA in healthy donors. TCRdb's copy holds only in-frame clones and misses some; the assay was immunoSEQ multiplex PCR. Here the sample spans about 200,000 clones, 86% being singletons. Sequencing was done on a sample of PBMCs. The receptors stem from a woman in her thirties in good health and CMV-seronegative. CDR3s include the opening cysteine and the closing phenylalanine or tryptophan. D genes are given only for firm matches. Size is stated for part of the rows, as once, few or many counts, or as a class when the clone is expanded.

D | J | V | size | CDR3 | DNA
- | TRBJ2-5 | TRBV7-2 | - | CASSLVVREGETQYF | TGTGCCAGCAGCTTAGTGGTCAGGGAAGGGGAGACCCAGTACTTC
- | TRBJ2-7 | TRBV5-1 | - | CASSLSNQRGSEQYF | TGCGCCAGCAGCTTGTCGAATCAACGGGGGAGCGAGCAGTACTTC
TRBD1 | TRBJ1-4 | TRBV28 | - | CASSLTGGNEKLFF | TGTGCCAGCAGTTTAACAGGGGGAAATGAAAAACTGTTTTTT
- | TRBJ2-5 | TRBV5-4 | - | CASSLEAGAETQYF | TGTGCCAGCAGCTTGGAAGCGGGCGCCGAGACCCAGTACTTC
- | TRBJ2-5 | TRBV29-1 | - | CSVAPGGGRGETQYF | TGCAGCGTGGCCCCTGGGGGCGGGAGAGGTGAGACCCAGTACTTC
TRBD2 | TRBJ2-7 | TRBV7-2 | - | CASSFSGEAGFEQYF | TGTGCCAGCAGCTTTAGCGGGGAGGCGGGGTTCGAGCAGTACTTC
TRBD2 | TRBJ2-7 | TRBV11-2 | - | CASSNGGETGTYEQYF | TGTGCCAGCAGCAACGGGGGGGAGACGGGTACCTACGAGCAGTACTTC
TRBD2 | TRBJ2-1 | TRBV5-1 | - | CASSPELAGGRNEQFF | TGCGCCAGCAGCCCGGAACTAGCGGGAGGGCGCAATGAGCAGTTCTTC
- | TRBJ1-2 | TRBV2 | - | CASSEKGDYGYTF | TGTGCCAGCAGTGAAAAAGGGGACTATGGCTACACCTTC
TRBD1 | TRBJ2-2 | TRBV5-1 | once | CASSWVATGMNTGELFF | TGCGCCAGCAGCTGGGTCGCGACAGGGATGAACACCGGGGAGCTGTTTTTT
TRBD1 | TRBJ2-7 | TRBV4-1 | - | CASSQGAGGREQYF | TGCGCCAGCAGCCAAGGAGCAGGGGGCCGCGAGCAGTACTTC
- | TRBJ2-7 | TRBV5-6 | - | CASSLGGGEYEQYF | TGTGCCAGCAGCTTGGGAGGGGGGGAATACGAGCAGTACTTC
- | TRBJ2-2 | TRBV25-1 | - | CASSWGHDGELFF | TGTGCCAGCAGCTGGGGGCATGACGGGGAGCTGTTTTTT
- | TRBJ2-7 | TRBV28 | - | CASSLLGPVNEQYF | TGTGCCAGCAGTTTATTGGGGCCCGTGAACGAGCAGTACTTC
TRBD1 | TRBJ1-2 | TRBV4-1 | - | CASSNPTQGLGHGYTF | TGCGCCAGCAGCAACCCCACACAGGGGTTAGGTCATGGCTACACCTTC
TRBD2 | TRBJ2-7 | TRBV5-1 | - | CASSPSLAGAYEQYF | TGCGCCAGCAGCCCCTCACTAGCGGGTGCCTACGAGCAGTACTTC
TRBD1 | TRBJ2-3 | TRBV13 | - | CASSPRTGGTRDTQYF | TGTGCCAGCAGCCCCCGGACAGGGGGCACCAGGGATACGCAGTATTTT
TRBD1 | TRBJ1-1 | TRBV6-1 | once | CASTTPGQKEAFF | TGTGCCAGCACCACCCCGGGACAGAAGGAAGCTTTCTTT
- | TRBJ1-2 | TRBV6-1 | - | CASRLGGGSYGYTF | TGTGCCAGCAGGCTCGGGGGGGGTTCTTATGGCTACACCTTC
TRBD1 | TRBJ1-1 | TRBV7-8 | - | CASSCDRGLRRTEAFF | TGTGCCAGCAGCTGCGACAGGGGGCTGAGGCGGACTGAAGCTTTCTTT
- | TRBJ2-3 | TRBV30 | - | CAWSVGTGTLTDTQYF | TGTGCCTGGAGTGTAGGTACAGGGACCCTCACAGATACGCAGTATTTT
- | TRBJ2-1 | TRBV5-1 | - | CASSSTTGRGGSEQFF | TGCGCCAGCAGTTCTACAACGGGACGGGGAGGATCTGAGCAGTTCTTC
- | TRBJ2-3 | TRBV13 | - | CASSLDRVPDTQYF | TGTGCCAGCAGCTTAGACAGGGTGCCAGATACGCAGTATTTT
- | TRBJ1-1 | TRBV28 | - | CASSTDSPNTEAFF | TGTGCCAGCAGTACCGACAGCCCGAACACTGAAGCTTTCTTT
- | TRBJ1-2 | TRBV5-5 | - | CASSSRGYGYTF | TGTGCCAGCAGCTCAAGAGGGTATGGCTACACCTTC
- | TRBJ1-4 | TRBV2 | - | CASGLFNEKLFF | TGTGCCAGCGGGCTCTTTAATGAAAAACTGTTTTTT
- | TRBJ1-2 | TRBV6-1 | - | CASSRDFGRGYTF | TGTGCCAGCAGTCGGGACTTCGGGAGAGGCTACACCTTC
- | TRBJ2-7 | TRBV2 | - | CASRDRAYEQYF | TGTGCCAGCAGGGACAGAGCCTACGAGCAGTACTTC
TRBD2 | TRBJ2-2 | TRBV6-5 | once | CASSYPSSGAGELFF | TGTGCCAGCAGTTATCCCAGCAGCGGGGCCGGGGAGCTGTTTTTT
- | TRBJ1-2 | TRBV6-6 | - | CASNSLHRDTDYTF | TGTGCCAGCAACTCACTGCACAGGGATACTGACTACACCTTC
TRBD2 | TRBJ2-1 | TRBV5-1 | - | CASSLVLSGRHEQFF | TGCGCCAGCAGCTTGGTTCTGAGCGGGAGACATGAGCAGTTCTTC
- | TRBJ1-5 | TRBV29-1 | - | CSASYGLEPQHF | TGCAGCGCCTCGTATGGTCTAGAGCCCCAGCATTTT
TRBD1 | TRBJ1-1 | TRBV2 | few | CASRDRVRGTEAFF | TGTGCCAGCAGGGACAGGGTGAGGGGTACTGAAGCTTTCTTT
TRBD2 | TRBJ2-3 | TRBV2 | - | CASGTSGGLDTQYF | TGTGCCAGCGGGACTAGCGGGGGGCTGGATACGCAGTATTTT
- | TRBJ2-6 | TRBV11-2 | once | CASSLRDSGANVLTF | TGTGCCAGCAGCCTCCGGGATTCTGGGGCCAACGTCCTGACTTTC
- | TRBJ1-2 | TRBV4-2 | few | CASSQTGYLYGYTF | TGTGCCAGCAGCCAGACGGGGTATTTATATGGCTACACCTTC
- | TRBJ2-2 | TRBV28 | - | CASSFGTGRGTGELFF | TGTGCCAGCAGTTTCGGAACAGGCCGAGGAACCGGGGAGCTGTTTTTT
TRBD2 | TRBJ2-7 | TRBV7-6 | - | CASSSIPGLAGAVSRQYF | TGTGCCAGCAGCTCAATCCCGGGACTAGCGGGAGCTGTCAGTAGACAGTACTTC
- | TRBJ1-2 | TRBV7-9 | - | CSSSFTGYGYTF | TGTTCCAGCAGCTTCACGGGCTATGGCTACACCTTC
TRBD1 | TRBJ2-7 | TRBV28 | once | CASSLQGASYEQYF | TGTGCCAGCAGTTTACAGGGGGCCTCCTACGAGCAGTACTTC
- | TRBJ2-3 | TRBV2 | - | CASGSGRASTDTQYF | TGTGCCAGCGGGAGCGGAAGGGCAAGCACAGATACGCAGTATTTT
TRBD2 | TRBJ2-3 | TRBV5-1 | once | CASKAASGSADTQYF | TGCGCCAGCAAAGCTGCTAGCGGGTCCGCAGATACGCAGTATTTT
- | TRBJ1-1 | TRBV28 | once | CASSLRELKRRHTEAFF | TGTGCCAGCAGTTTAAGGGAGCTGAAAAGGAGGCACACTGAAGCTTTCTTT
TRBD2 | TRBJ2-3 | TRBV5-1 | - | CASSPGTSGSTDTQYF | TGCGCCAGCAGCCCGGGGACTAGCGGCAGCACAGATACGCAGTATTTT
TRBD1 | TRBJ2-1 | TRBV5-4 | - | CASSSQPLQGVKFF | TGTGCCAGCAGCTCTCAACCTCTACAGGGGGTAAAGTTCTTC
TRBD1 | TRBJ2-7 | TRBV7-2 | few | CASSLARGQGYEQYF | TGTGCCAGCAGCTTAGCGAGGGGACAGGGCTACGAGCAGTACTTC